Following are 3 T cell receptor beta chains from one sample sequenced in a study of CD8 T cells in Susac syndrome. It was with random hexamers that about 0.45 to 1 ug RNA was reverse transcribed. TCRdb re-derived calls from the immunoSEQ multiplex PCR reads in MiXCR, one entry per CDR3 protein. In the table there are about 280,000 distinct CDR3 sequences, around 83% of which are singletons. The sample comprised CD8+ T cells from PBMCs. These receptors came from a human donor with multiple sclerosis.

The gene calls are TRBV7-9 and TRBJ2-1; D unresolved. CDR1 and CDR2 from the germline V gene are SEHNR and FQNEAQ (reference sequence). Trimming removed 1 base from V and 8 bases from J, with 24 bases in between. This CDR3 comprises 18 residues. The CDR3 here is CASSLEAGSPWFPYEQFF. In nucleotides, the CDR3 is TGTGCCAGCAGCTTAGAGGCAGGCAGTCCATGGTTCCCGTATGAGCAGTTCTTC.

The CDR3 reads CASSLSEGPYNEQFF. The CDR3 DNA follows: TGTGCCAGCAGTTTATCGGAGGGTCCCTACAATGAGCAGTTCTTC. The V gene is TRBV27, the J gene TRBJ2-1; tentative D call: TRBD2 (6 bases). Germline V gene sequence: CDR1 MNHEY, CDR2 SMNVEV (reference sequence). V gave up 0 bases and J gave up 2 bases, with 8 bases separating them. This CDR3 contains 15 residues.

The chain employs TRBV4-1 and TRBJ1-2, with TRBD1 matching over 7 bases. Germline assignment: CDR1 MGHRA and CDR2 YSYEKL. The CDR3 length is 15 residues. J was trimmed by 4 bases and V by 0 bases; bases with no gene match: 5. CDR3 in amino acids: CASSQDETGPYGYTF. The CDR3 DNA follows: TGCGCCAGCAGCCAAGATGAGACAGGGCCCTATGGCTACACCTTC.